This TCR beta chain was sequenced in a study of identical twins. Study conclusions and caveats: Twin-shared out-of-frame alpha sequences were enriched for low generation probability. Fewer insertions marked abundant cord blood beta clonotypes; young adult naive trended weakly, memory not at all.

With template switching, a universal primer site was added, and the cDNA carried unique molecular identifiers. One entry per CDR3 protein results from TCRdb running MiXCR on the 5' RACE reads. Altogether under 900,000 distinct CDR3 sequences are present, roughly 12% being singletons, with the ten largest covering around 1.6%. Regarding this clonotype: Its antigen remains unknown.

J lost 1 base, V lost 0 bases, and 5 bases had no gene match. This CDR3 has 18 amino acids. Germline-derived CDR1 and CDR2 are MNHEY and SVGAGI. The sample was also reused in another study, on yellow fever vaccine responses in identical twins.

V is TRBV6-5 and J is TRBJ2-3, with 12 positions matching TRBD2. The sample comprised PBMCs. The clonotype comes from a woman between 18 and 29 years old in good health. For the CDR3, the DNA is TGTGCCAGCAGTTACTCGGCACTAGCGGGGGGCGGCACAGATACGCAGTATTTT. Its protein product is CASSYSALAGGGTDTQYF.